A single sample gave rise to the 23 T cell receptor beta chains below, sequenced in a study of blood T cells in healthy people across ages. Through a sample-barcoded 5' primer and a J-beta primer mix, a second PCR was run for roughly 6 to 11 cycles. A single record per CDR3 protein comes from TCRdb applying MiXCR to the 5' RACE reads. The table lists about a million distinct CDR3 sequences, roughly 52% of them singletons, with about an eighth in the top ten. The material sequenced was blood. These TCRs come from a young man in good health.

This clonotype came up many times. The CDR3 DNA reads as TGCAGTGCCCCGACGTGGGGGGGGGCTGGGAATACGCAGTATTTT. Its protein is CSAPTWGGAGNTQYF. The gene calls are TRBV20-1 and TRBJ2-3; D is perhaps TRBD2 (7 bases). The germline V gene encodes CDR1 DFQATT and CDR2 SNEGSKA (reference sequence). The CDR3 totals 15 residues. The ends were cut back, 6 bases at V and 7 bases at J, with 23 bases in the middle.

The chain has TRBV5-1 and TRBJ2-7; 11 bases agree with TRBD1. Losses at the gene ends were 4 bases for V and 3 bases for J; bases not matched to a gene: 9. The CDR3 runs 16 residues. Germline V CDR1 and CDR2: SGHRS, YFSETQ. CDR3 protein: CASSRSVGQGDYEQYF. In nucleotides, the CDR3 is TGCGCCAGCAGCCGGAGTGTGGGACAGGGGGACTACGAGCAGTACTTC.

In its sample, this clonotype was seen a few times. V and J are TRBV7-2 and TRBJ2-7; 8 bases are a match to TRBD1. Germline assignment: CDR1 SGHTA and CDR2 FQGNSA. There are 16 residues in the CDR3. V was pared by 7 bases and J by 7 bases, with 18 bases of the junction left unmatched. CDR3 DNA: TGTGCCAGCACCTACGCCGGGACAGGACTCTCAAATGAGCAGTACTTC. Its protein product is CASTYAGTGLSNEQYF.

This CDR3 reads CASSPSGAGAYNEQYF. For the CDR3, the DNA is TGTGCCAGCAGCCCCAGTGGAGCGGGGGCCTACAATGAGCAGTACTTC. J is TRBJ2-1 and V is TRBV9; 8 positions match TRBD2. The better agreement between TRBJ2-7 and the DNA end casts doubt on the J call. Per germline, CDR1 SGDLS and CDR2 YYNGEE. CDR3 size: 16 residues.

This clonotype was seen only a few times. J is TRBJ2-1 and V is TRBV10-3, with 10 positions matching TRBD1. The CDR3 is 14 residues long. Germline trimming cut 6 bases from V and 7 bases from J; bases unmatched to any gene: 6. Germline CDR1 and CDR2: ENHRY and SYGVKD. The CDR3 loop reads CAIRSGTGVNEQFF. CDR3 coding DNA: TGTGCCATCAGGTCCGGGACAGGGGTTAATGAGCAGTTCTTC.

This clonotype turned up a few times. The chain combines TRBV12-3 or TRBV12-4 with TRBJ2-3, with 8 bases that match TRBD1. The junction had 7 bases not matched to a gene; V was cut back by 6 bases and J by 2 bases. The CDR3 has 15 residues. CDR3 region: CASSPGQENTDTQYF. The DNA of the CDR3 is TGTGCCAGCAGCCCGGGACAGGAAAACACAGATACGCAGTATTTT.

J is TRBJ1-1 and V is TRBV30; a weak D match, TRBD1 (5 bases). This CDR3 has 16 residues. Per germline, CDR1 GTSNPN and CDR2 SVGIG (reference sequence). Between the trimmed V and J ends, which lost 3 bases and 3 bases, there was a span of 20 bases. CDR3 coding DNA: TGTGCCTGGAGCGCTAGGGGTAGGGCGAGAGACACTGAAGCTTTCTTT. It codes for CAWSARGRARDTEAFF.

This clonotype was seen more than once but under ten times. This chain links TRBV4-2 with TRBJ1-5, with D perhaps TRBD1 (5 bases). V was trimmed by 1 base and J by 0 bases, leaving 10 bases between them. Germline V gene data show CDR1 as LGHNA and CDR2 as YNFKEQ. The CDR3 is 16 residues long. CDR3 loop: CASSQAGFDSNQPQHF. The CDR3 nucleotides are TGTGCCAGCAGCCAAGCAGGGTTTGATAGCAATCAGCCCCAGCATTTT.

This clonotype was detected many times. The chain employs TRBV28 and TRBJ1-2; a possible D gene is TRBD1 (5 bases). The length of the CDR3 is 13 residues. Per the germline V gene, CDR1 is MDHEN and CDR2 is SYDVKM. V lost 6 bases and J 4 bases, leaving 12 bases between the germline ends. The CDR3 DNA follows: TGTGCCAGCAGCCTCAATAGGGGCTATGGCTACACCTTC. It yields the protein CASSLNRGYGYTF.

The chain joins TRBV4-1 to TRBJ2-3; 8 bases align to TRBD2. This CDR3 is 16 amino acids long. The junction had 7 bases not matched to a gene; V was cut back by 4 bases and J by 1 base. The germline V gene encodes CDR1 MGHRA and CDR2 YSYEKL. The CDR3 loop is CASSLGLDPGTDTQYF. CDR3 DNA sequence: TGCGCCAGCAGCCTGGGACTAGACCCTGGCACAGATACGCAGTATTTT.

V gene TRBV6-2 or TRBV6-3 combines with J gene TRBJ1-1; the D is unclear. V was trimmed by 2 bases and J by 8 bases, leaving 6 bases between them. This CDR3 comprises 11 residues. Germline assignment: CDR1 MNHEY and CDR2 SVGEGT. The CDR3 here is CASSYDGEAFF. CDR3 coding DNA: TGTGCCAGCAGTTACGACGGAGAAGCTTTCTTT.

This clonotype was picked up a small number of times. The chain joins TRBV7-9 to TRBJ1-1, with D possibly being TRBD1 (6 bases). CDR1 SEHNR and CDR2 FQNEAQ come from the germline V gene (reference sequence). The CDR3 contains 14 residues. V gave up 5 bases and J gave up 0 bases, with 10 bases separating them. CDR3 sequence reads: CASSPRDMNTEAFF. The DNA for the CDR3 is TGTGCCAGCAGCCCCAGGGACATGAACACTGAAGCTTTCTTT.

This clonotype has only one observation. One end of the junction fails to match germline, which may point to a read error. The chain employs TRBV28 and TRBJ1-6; the D is unclear. The CDR3 length is 13 residues. Per the germline V gene, CDR1 is MDHEN and CDR2 is SYDVKM. The CDR3 nucleotides read TGTGCCGGCAGTGTACCCGTCCGCTCACCCCTCCACTTT. Protein product: CAGSVPVRSPLHF.

DNA for the CDR3: TGTGCCAGTAGGCCGGACAGGGTTGGTGGCTACACCTTC. Its translation is CASRPDRVGGYTF. The rearrangement links TRBV19 to TRBJ1-2; 8 bases line up with TRBD1. Losses at the gene ends were 6 bases for V and 7 bases for J; bases not matched to a gene: 7. The CDR3 runs to 13 residues. Germline V gene lookup returns CDR1 LNHDA and CDR2 SQIVND (reference sequence).

This clonotype was observed a few times. V gene TRBV2 combines with J gene TRBJ2-5; possibly TRBD1 or TRBD2 for D (5 bases each). Germline assignment: CDR1 SNHLY and CDR2 FYNNEI. V gave up 7 bases and J gave up 5 bases, with 8 bases separating them. The CDR3 extends over 11 amino acids. In DNA, the CDR3 is TGTGCCAGCAACAGGAGGGAGACCCAGTACTTC. This sequence encodes CASNRRETQYF.

The chain is built from TRBV15 and TRBJ2-1, with D tentatively TRBD2 (6 bases). This CDR3 comprises 17 residues. Germline V gene data show CDR1 as LNHNV and CDR2 as YYDKDF (reference sequence). V was shortened by 0 bases and J by 4 bases, with 16 bases between the two germline ends. CDR3 bases: TGTGCCACCAGCAGAGATAATACACTAGCCCCGTACAATGAGCAGTTCTTC. Amino acids: CATSRDNTLAPYNEQFF.

The chain is built from TRBV3-1 and TRBJ1-5; D remains ambiguous. The CDR3 sequence is 14 residues long. Trimming removed 0 bases at V and 6 bases at J, with 9 bases between. Looked up from germline, CDR1 is LGHDT and CDR2 is YNNKEL (reference sequence). CDR3 nucleotide sequence: TGTGCCAGCAGCCAAGAGTGGGTAGGTCAGCCCCAGCATTTT. Protein sequence: CASSQEWVGQPQHF.

The chain employs TRBV7-8 and TRBJ2-3; possibly TRBD1 for D (6 bases). Between the trimmed V and J ends, which lost 0 bases and 3 bases, there was a span of 16 bases. The CDR3 length is 17 residues. Germline V gene lookup returns CDR1 SGHVS and CDR2 FQNEAQ. The CDR3 nucleotides are TGTGCCAGCAGCTTAGCCAGAGGAGGACAGTTGACAGATACGCAGTATTTT. The encoded protein is CASSLARGGQLTDTQYF. Full variable domain (outside the CDR3, taken from reference TRBV7-8 and TRBJ2-3): GAGVSQSPRYKVAKRGQDVALRCDPISGHVSLFWYQQALGQGPEFLTYFQNEAQLDKSGLPSDRFFAERPEGSVSTLKIQRTQQEDSAVYLCASSLARGGQLTDTQYFGPGTRLTVL.

The chain is built from TRBV12-3 or TRBV12-4 and TRBJ2-5; D is perhaps TRBD1 (6 bases). Trimming left V 5 bases short and J 11 bases short, with 24 bases between. CDR3 length: 15 residues. The CDR3 bases are TGTGCCAGCAGTGTCCAGGGGAACAACTACAATGAGCAGTACTTC. Protein sequence: CASSVQGNNYNEQYF.

This clonotype was recorded once. The chain joins TRBV20-1 to TRBJ2-7; D might be TRBD1 or TRBD2, each matching 5 bases. V dropped 1 base and J dropped 7 bases, with 17 bases sitting between them. Germline-derived CDR1 and CDR2 are DFQATT and SNEGSKA (reference sequence). The CDR3 totals 14 residues. DNA of the CDR3: TGCAGTGCTAGAGCAGGGACCTCTTTGAATGAGCAGTACTTC. As protein: CSARAGTSLNEQYF.

This chain connects TRBV7-9 to TRBJ1-6; 9 bases are shared with TRBD1. The CDR3 consists of 15 residues. In germline, CDR1 is SEHNR, CDR2 FQNEAQ (reference sequence). The trim removed 3 bases at V and 6 bases at J, leaving 3 bases unmatched. CDR3 DNA sequence: TGTGCCAGCAGCTTCGAGGGACAGGGTAATTCACCCCTCCACTTT. Its protein product is CASSFEGQGNSPLHF.

The table lists this clonotype with a few counts. The V and J genes are TRBV12-3 or TRBV12-4 and TRBJ2-5; 7 bases map to TRBD2. This CDR3 contains 16 residues. Trimming at V came to 1 base and at J to 5 bases, leaving 10 bases not matched to a gene. CDR3 DNA: TGTGCCAGCAGTTTAGGGTCCGGGGGGAGGGTTGAGACCCAGTACTTC. Protein sequence: CASSLGSGGRVETQYF.

The rearrangement joins TRBV11-3 to TRBJ1-2; 8 nucleotides align to TRBD1. Looked up from germline, CDR1 is SGHNT and CDR2 is YENEEA. This CDR3 contains 15 residues. The V gene end was trimmed by 5 bases and the J gene end by 6 bases; junction bases not matched to a gene: 11. CDR3 coding DNA: TGTGCCAGCAGCCTCAGACAGGGGTTAGCAGATGGCTACACCTTC. Protein product: CASSLRQGLADGYTF.